This TCR beta chain came from a study of long-term antiretroviral therapy in people with HIV. This clone was picked up one time. Sequencing used immunoSEQ v3.0 at survey level. Method: immunoSEQ multiplex PCR; TCRdb's copy keeps in-frame clones and lacks some. The sample yields about 12,000 clones, about 83% seen once. V lost 2 bases and J lost 2, with 8 bases in between. CDR1 and CDR2 from the germline V gene are SGHRS and YFSETQ. The CDR3 consists of 13 residues. This material consisted of unsorted PBMCs, taken 3.4 years after starting antiretroviral therapy. V gene TRBV5-1 combines with J gene TRBJ2-7, with D possibly being TRBD1 (5 bases). The sequence derives from a man aged 35 to 55 with HIV. CDR3 sequence: CASSFQGTYEQYF. In nucleotides, the CDR3 is TGCGCCAGCAGCTTCCAGGGTACCTACGAGCAGTACTTC.